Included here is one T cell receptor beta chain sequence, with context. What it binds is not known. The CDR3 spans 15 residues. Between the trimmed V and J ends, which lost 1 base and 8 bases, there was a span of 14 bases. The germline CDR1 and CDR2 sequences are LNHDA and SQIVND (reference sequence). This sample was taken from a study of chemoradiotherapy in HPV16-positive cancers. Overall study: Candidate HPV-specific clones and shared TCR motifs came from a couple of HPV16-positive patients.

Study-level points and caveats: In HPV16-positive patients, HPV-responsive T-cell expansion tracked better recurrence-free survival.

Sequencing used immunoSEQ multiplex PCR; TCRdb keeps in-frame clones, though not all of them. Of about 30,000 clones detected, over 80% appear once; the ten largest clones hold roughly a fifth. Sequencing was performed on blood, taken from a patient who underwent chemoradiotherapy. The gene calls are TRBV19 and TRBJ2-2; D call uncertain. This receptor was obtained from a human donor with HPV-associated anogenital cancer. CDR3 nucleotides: TGTGCCAGTAGTATAGGCCCAAGAACACCGGGGGAGCTGTTTTTT. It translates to CASSIGPRTPGELFF.